The sequence of this T cell receptor (beta chain) was determined in a study of siplizumab effects on memory and regulatory T cells. Findings and caveats of the study: Where siplizumab was present, mappable alloreactive CD4+ clones averaged 68.8% Treg-derived, compared with more than 25% in controls.

For this clone: What it binds is unknown.

Produced via immunoSEQ multiplex PCR; TCRdb's table is partial and in-frame only. Of about 110,000 clones listed, about 90% are singletons. The CDR3 is 15 residues long. The V end was cut by 6 bases, the J end by 6 bases, with 19 bases between. Germline loops: CDR1 MNHEY, CDR2 SVGAGI. Source material: Tregs sorted from blood. This TCR derives from a human donor in good health. This chain uses TRBV6-5 with TRBJ2-3, with TRBD2 as a possible D gene (6 bases). The CDR3, as DNA: TGTGCCAGCAGGCACCGGGGCGGGACTGGCGATACGCAGTATTTT. Translation: CASRHRGGTGDTQYF.